Below are 14 T cell receptor beta chains sequenced from a single sample in a study of OX40 agonist ivuxolimab in advanced cancers. Measured with immunoSEQ multiplex PCR; TCRdb has only the in-frame clones, and not every one. The sample records over 55,000 clones, approximately 91% being singletons. The source was CD4+ or CD8+ T cells sorted from blood, collected in a trial of the OX40 agonist ivuxolimab. These receptors came from an adult with an advanced solid tumor such as melanoma, head and neck, liver or kidney cancer.

The chain employs TRBV10-3 and TRBJ2-3, with D perhaps matching TRBD1 or TRBD2 (5 bases each). V lost 4 bases, J lost 4 bases, and 9 bases lay in between. The CDR3 spans 13 residues. Germline CDR1 and CDR2: ENHRY and SYGVKD. In nucleotides, the CDR3 is TGTGCCATCAGTGCGGGGACCCCAGATACGCAGTATTTT. Its translation is CAISAGTPDTQYF.

CDR3 in DNA: TGCGCCAGCAGCTTGGCGGGCCTTCAAGAGAACACTGAAGCTTTCTTT. Its protein is CASSLAGLQENTEAFF. The chain combines TRBV5-1 with TRBJ1-1, with D uncertain. This CDR3 region has 16 residues. Germline CDR1 is SGHRS and CDR2 is YFSETQ. V dropped 0 bases and J dropped 1 base, with 13 bases sitting between them. Supplemented by reference TRBV5-1 and TRBJ1-1, the full variable domain reads KAGVTQTPRYLIKTRGQQVTLSCSPISGHRSVSWYQQTPGQGLQFLFEYFSETQRNKGNFPGRFSGRQFSNSRSEMNVSTLELGDSALYLCASSLAGLQENTEAFFGQGTRLTVV.

For the CDR3, the DNA is TGCGCCAGTAGGACTAGCGGAGGGGCCTACGAGCAGTACTTC. Translated: CASRTSGGAYEQYF. The chain employs TRBV10-2 and TRBJ2-7; 10 bases align to TRBD2. CDR1 is WSHSY, CDR2 SAAADI, per germline. The CDR3 consists of 14 residues. V lost 9 bases and J lost 2; bases outside the gene matches: 7.

The genes are TRBV7-9 and TRBJ1-2, with D possibly TRBD1 on 6 matching bases. The germline V gene has CDR1 SEHNR and CDR2 FQNEAQ (reference sequence). V dropped 0 bases and J dropped 6 bases, with 17 bases sitting between them. The CDR3 length is 16 residues. This CDR3 is CASSLAGGQGGHGYTF. CDR3 nucleotides: TGTGCCAGCAGCTTAGCGGGGGGCCAAGGAGGTCATGGCTACACCTTC.

The chain's CDR3 is CASSLSSTTEAFF. The CDR3 nucleotides read TGTGCCAGCAGCTTGTCTTCTACCACTGAAGCTTTCTTT. The chain combines TRBV7-9 with TRBJ1-1, with unresolved D. Germline lookup yields CDR1 SEHNR and CDR2 FQNEAQ (reference sequence). The CDR3 is 13 residues long. V lost 3 bases to trimming and J lost 4 bases, with 9 bases between them.

This clone was seen once. J is TRBJ1-1 and V is TRBV11-3; D may be TRBD1 (6 bases). Germline V gene data show CDR1 as SGHNT and CDR2 as YENEEA. The ends were cut back, 3 bases at V and 5 bases at J, with 13 bases in the middle. The CDR3 extends over 14 amino acids. This chain's CDR3 is CASSFQGLGTEAFF. The CDR3 DNA reads TGTGCCAGCAGCTTCCAGGGGTTAGGTACTGAAGCTTTCTTT.

This clone was picked up one time. This chain links TRBV5-4 with TRBJ1-5; perhaps TRBD1 as D (6 bases). V gave up 4 bases and J gave up 0 bases, with 17 bases separating them. CDR3 length: 17 amino acids. Looked up from germline, CDR1 is SGHNT and CDR2 is YYREEE (reference sequence). The CDR3 DNA reads as TGTGCCAGCAGCCTCCCTGGGGGGCTATATAGCAATCAGCCCCAGCATTTT. Amino acid sequence: CASSLPGGLYSNQPQHF.

The chain combines TRBV27 with TRBJ1-1; D remains unclear. The ends were cut back, 8 bases at V and 0 bases at J, with 7 bases in the middle. Germline assignment: CDR1 MNHEY and CDR2 SMNVEV (reference sequence). The CDR3 covers 12 residues. The CDR3 loop is CASGGLNTEAFF. Written as DNA, the CDR3 is TGTGCCAGCGGAGGTCTGAACACTGAAGCTTTCTTT.

Notes on this clone: Mismatch with germline at one junction end may stem from a read error. V and J are TRBV7-2 and TRBJ2-3, with TRBD1 as a possible D gene (5 bases). There are 11 residues in the CDR3. CDR1 and CDR2 (germline): SGHTA, FQGNSA. CDR3 in amino acids: CASRVTDTQYF. The CDR3 DNA is TGTGCAAGCAGGGTCACAGATACGCAGTATTTT. The full variable domain, rest sourced from reference TRBV7-2 and TRBJ2-3, is GAGVSQSPSNKVTEKGKDVELRCDPISGHTALYWYRQSLGQGLEFLIYFQGNSAPDKSGLPSDRFSAERTGGSVSTLTIQRTQQEDSAVYLCASRVTDTQYFGPGTRLTVL.

Turning to this clone: Other DNA sequences in this specimen translate into the identical CDR3. This chain connects TRBV19 to TRBJ1-1; weak D call: TRBD1 (6 bases). CDR1 and CDR2 (germline): LNHDA, SQIVND (reference sequence). Trimming removed 6 bases from V and 0 bases from J, with 8 bases in between. This CDR3 contains 13 residues. For the CDR3, the DNA is TGTGCCAGTAGCGGACAGCTGAACACTGAAGCTTTCTTT. It is translated as CASSGQLNTEAFF.

The chain uses TRBV19 and TRBJ1-1; possibly TRBD1 for D (6 bases). Trimming cost V 7 bases and J 0 bases, with 15 bases left between them. The CDR3 runs 15 residues. The germline V gene encodes CDR1 LNHDA and CDR2 SQIVND (reference sequence). The CDR3 region has the DNA TGTGCCAGTACTAACTTGGGACATATGAACACTGAAGCTTTCTTT. It codes for CASTNLGHMNTEAFF.

This chain uses TRBV5-1 with TRBJ2-1; D is perhaps TRBD1 or TRBD2 (6 bases each). This CDR3 region has 13 residues. V lost 3 bases and J lost 8, with 12 bases in between. Germline lookup yields CDR1 SGHRS and CDR2 YFSETQ. CDR3 amino acids: CASSWGAEDEQFF. The CDR3, as DNA: TGCGCCAGCAGCTGGGGGGCGGAGGATGAGCAGTTCTTC.

The gene calls are TRBV2 and TRBJ1-4; 11 bases match TRBD1. The CDR3 covers 17 residues. V shed 4 bases and J 4 bases; nucleotides not matched to a gene: 8. CDR1 SNHLY and CDR2 FYNNEI come from the germline V gene. This CDR3 reads CASSGLRTGGLNEKLFF. The DNA for the CDR3 is TGTGCCAGCAGTGGCCTCAGGACAGGGGGCCTTAATGAAAAACTGTTTTTT.

The V call is TRBV7-9, the J call TRBJ2-3; maybe TRBD2 (6 bases). Trimming shortened V by 3 bases and J by 8 bases, and 18 bases separated the two germline ends. This CDR3 has 15 residues. Germline lookup yields CDR1 SEHNR and CDR2 FQNEAQ (reference sequence). CDR3 nucleotide sequence: TGTGCCAGCAGCTTGGGACTCCAAAGGGAATCTACGCAGTATTTT. Translating it yields CASSLGLQRESTQYF.